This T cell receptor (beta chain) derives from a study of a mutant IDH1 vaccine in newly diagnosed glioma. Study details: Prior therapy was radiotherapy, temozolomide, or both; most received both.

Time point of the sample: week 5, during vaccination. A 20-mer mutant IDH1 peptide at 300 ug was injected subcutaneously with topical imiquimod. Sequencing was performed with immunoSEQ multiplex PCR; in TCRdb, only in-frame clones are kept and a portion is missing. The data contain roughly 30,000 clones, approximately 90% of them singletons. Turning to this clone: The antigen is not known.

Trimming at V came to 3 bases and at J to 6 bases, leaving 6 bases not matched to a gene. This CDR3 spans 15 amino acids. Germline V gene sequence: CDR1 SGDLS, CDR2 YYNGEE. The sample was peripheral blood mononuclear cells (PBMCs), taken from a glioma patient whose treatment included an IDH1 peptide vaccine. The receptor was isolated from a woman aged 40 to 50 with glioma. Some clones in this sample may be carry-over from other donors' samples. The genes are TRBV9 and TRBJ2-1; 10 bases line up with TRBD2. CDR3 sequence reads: CASSASGTSVNEQFF. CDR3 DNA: TGTGCCAGCAGCGCATCGGGGACTAGCGTCAATGAGCAGTTCTTC.